A selection of T cell receptor beta chains follows, all from one sample in a study of T cell clonotyping in hematopoietic cell transplantation. Measured with immunoSEQ multiplex PCR; TCRdb has only the in-frame clones, and not every one. This table has about 19,000 clones, 70% to 85% appearing once. The sample here was peripheral blood mononuclear cells, taken before stem cell transplant. The receptor source for this set is a man aged 60 to 75 with acute myeloid leukemia. Some clones in this sample may be carry-over from other donors' samples. Each CDR3 is given with its conserved first and last residue. The D gene is left open where the match is weak. Where a row states a size, it is once, few, many or the class of an expanded clone; other rows omit it.

d_call	clone_size	v_call	j_call	cdr3_aa	cdr3_nt
.	few	TRBV9	TRBJ2-2	CASSVADHLAGELFF	TGTGCCAGCAGCGTAGCTGACCACCTAGCAGGGGAGCTGTTTTTT
TRBD2	few	TRBV9	TRBJ2-5	CASSESGGAGETQYF	TGTGCCAGCAGCGAGAGCGGGGGGGCCGGAGAGACCCAGTACTTC
TRBD1	few	TRBV19	TRBJ1-2	CASRGQGEDGYTF	TGTGCCAGTAGGGGACAGGGCGAAGATGGCTACACCTTC
.	few	TRBV27	TRBJ1-6	CASSFQYNSPLHF	TGTGCCAGCAGTTTCCAATATAATTCACCCCTCCACTTT
.	.	TRBV7-2	TRBJ1-1	CASSLLVEDTEAFF	TGTGCCAGCAGCTTATTAGTGGAGGACACTGAAGCTTTCTTT
TRBD1	.	TRBV7-9	TRBJ2-1	CASSLAGLRDRVYNEQFF	TGTGCCAGCAGCTTAGCGGGGCTCCGGGACAGGGTCTACAATGAGCAGTTCTTC
.	.	TRBV5-6	TRBJ1-1	CASSLVGGNTEAFF	TGTGCCAGCAGCTTGGTCGGCGGGAACACTGAAGCTTTCTTT
TRBD2	.	TRBV6-5	TRBJ2-1	CASSLAGVTYNEQFF	TGTGCCAGCAGTCTAGCGGGAGTAACCTACAATGAGCAGTTCTTC
.	once	TRBV30	TRBJ2-7	CAWSDGGTARYEQYF	TGTGCCTGGAGCGACGGCGGGACAGCTCGATACGAGCAGTACTTC
.	.	TRBV29-1	TRBJ1-3	CSAQGSGNTIYF	TGCAGCGCCCAAGGCTCTGGAAACACCATATATTTT
.	.	TRBV7-2	TRBJ1-1	CASRLQGTEAFF	TGTGCCAGCAGGTTACAGGGAACTGAAGCTTTCTTT
.	.	TRBV4-2	TRBJ2-3	CASSQGGTITDTQYF	TGTGCCAGCAGCCAGGGAGGCACAATCACAGATACGCAGTATTTT
.	.	TRBV7-3	TRBJ1-1	CASSLEGGNTEAFF	TGTGCCAGCAGCTTAGAGGGTGGGAACACTGAAGCTTTCTTT
.	.	TRBV9	TRBJ1-3	CASSGGGTVTGNTIYF	TGTGCCAGCAGCGGGGGGGGCACAGTAACTGGAAACACCATATATTTT
.	.	TRBV6-5	TRBJ2-7	CASSYSGSWQSYEQYF	TGTGCCAGCAGTTACTCGGGCAGTTGGCAGTCCTACGAGCAGTACTTC
TRBD1	.	TRBV5-1	TRBJ2-3	CASSRDRARDTQYF	TGCGCCAGCAGCAGGGACAGGGCGAGGGATACGCAGTATTTT
.	.	TRBV27	TRBJ2-7	CASSGPGPEQYF	TGTGCCAGCAGCGGACCCGGCCCTGAGCAGTACTTC
.	.	TRBV4-1	TRBJ1-1	CASSQDYEAFF	TGCGCCAGCAGCCAAGACTATGAAGCTTTCTTT
.	.	TRBV10-1	TRBJ1-5	CASTGGVRQPQHF	TGCGCCAGCACCGGAGGGGTTCGTCAGCCCCAGCATTTT
.	.	TRBV6-5	TRBJ2-7	CASSATGTGIYEQYF	TGTGCCAGCAGTGCTACGGGAACAGGGATCTACGAGCAGTACTTC
.	.	TRBV6-1	TRBJ1-1	CASSETVKAFF	TGTGCCAGCAGTGAAACAGTAAAGGCTTTCTTT
.	once	TRBV2	TRBJ2-7	CASSDGGTVEQYF	TGTGCCAGCAGTGATGGGGGGACAGTCGAGCAGTACTTC
TRBD2	.	TRBV5-1	TRBJ2-5	CASRSGTSQETQYF	TGCGCCAGCAGATCGGGGACTAGCCAAGAGACCCAGTACTTC